These 32 T cell receptor beta chains came from one sample sequenced in a study. TCRdb processed the RT-PCR reads anew with MiXCR; each CDR3 protein has one entry. Among about 680,000 distinct CDR3 sequences listed, about 14% were seen once. Sequencing was performed on memory CD4+ T cells from blood. The receptors originated from a female donor in good health, serving as a healthy control.

V gene TRBV6-1 combines with J gene TRBJ2-3, with D unclear. The germline CDR1 and CDR2 sequences are MNHNS and SASEGT. CDR3 length: 12 amino acids. V lost 6 bases and J lost 7, with 11 bases in between. CDR3 bases: TGTGCCAGCAGGGCGACCTTTTATACGCAGTATTTT. It is translated as CASRATFYTQYF.

This sequence joins TRBV19 and TRBJ1-4; maybe TRBD1 (6 bases). This CDR3 spans 15 amino acids. Germline lookup yields CDR1 LNHDA and CDR2 SQIVND (reference sequence). The V gene lost 7 bases and the J gene lost 7 bases, with 19 bases spanning the gap. The CDR3: CASTPGTRIPEKLFF. The CDR3 nucleotides are TGTGCCAGTACCCCGGGGACAAGGATTCCTGAAAAACTGTTTTTT.

The genes are TRBV20-1 and TRBJ1-5; possibly TRBD1 for D (5 bases). Looked up from germline, CDR1 is DFQATT and CDR2 is SNEGSKA (reference sequence). The CDR3 has 15 residues. V lost 3 bases, J lost 5 bases, and 17 bases lay in between. CDR3 amino acids: CSARGGGPTYQPQHF. In DNA form, the CDR3 reads TGCAGTGCTAGGGGGGGAGGGCCGACCTATCAGCCCCAGCATTTT.

Concerning this clonotype itself: This may be a read error: a much more frequent sequence differs by one nucleotide. The chain joins TRBV20-1 to TRBJ2-7; a weak D match, TRBD2 (6 bases). Germline V gene lookup returns CDR1 DFQATT and CDR2 SNEGSKA (reference sequence). V lost 5 bases and J 6 bases, leaving 14 bases between the germline ends. The length of the CDR3 is 12 residues. The CDR3 protein is CSAPGLPSEQYF. The CDR3 DNA reads TGCAGTGCTCCGGGACTCCCGAGCGAGCAGTACTTC.

This clonotype came up once. The rearrangement joins TRBV2 to TRBJ1-4; D might be TRBD1 (5 bases). Germline V gene lookup returns CDR1 SNHLY and CDR2 FYNNEI. The CDR3 has 13 amino acids. Trimming removed 7 bases from V and 11 bases from J, with 17 bases in between. CDR3 in DNA: TGTGCCAGCATGGTTCAGGTCGGGGGTAAACTGTTTTTT. This gives the protein CASMVQVGGKLFF. Variable domain in full (rest from reference TRBV2 and TRBJ1-4): EPEVTQTPSHQVTQMGQEVILRCVPISNHLYFYWYRQILGQKVEFLVSFYNNEISEKSEIFDDQFSVERPDGSNFTLKIRSTKLEDSAMYFCASMVQVGGKLFFGSGTQLSVL.

The chain combines TRBV6-5 with TRBJ1-2, with TRBD1 matching over 7 bases. Germline CDR1 and CDR2: MNHEY and SVGAGI. The CDR3 sequence is 14 residues long. V shed 5 bases, J shed 8 bases, and the junction held 11 bases outside the gene matches. The CDR3 DNA is TGTGCCAGCAGTAAAGAATACAGGGGAATCGGCTACACCTTC. Translated, it gives CASSKEYRGIGYTF.

The V call is TRBV5-1, the J call TRBJ2-1, with D tentatively TRBD1 (6 bases). The CDR3 sequence is 14 residues long. The germline gives CDR1 SGHRS, CDR2 YFSETQ. The germline V and J ends were trimmed by 3 bases and 8 bases, with 15 bases remaining between them. CDR3 sequence reads: CASSYQDSLHEQFF. The CDR3 DNA sequence: TGCGCCAGCAGCTACCAGGACAGTCTACATGAGCAGTTCTTC.

This clonotype was seen many times. The chain recombines TRBV29-1 with TRBJ1-2; 8 bases are a match to TRBD1. This CDR3 is built from 14 residues. Trimming removed 6 bases from V and 8 bases from J; junction bases left unmatched: 14. Germline CDR1 is SQVTM and CDR2 is ANQGSEA. In DNA form, the CDR3 reads TGCAGCGTGGGTGACAGGGGAGGGTCGAAGGGCTACACCTTC. Encoded protein: CSVGDRGGSKGYTF.

This clonotype was seen repeatedly, ten times or more. The CDR3 reads CASSLEWGSYNSPLHF. The CDR3 nucleotides are TGTGCCAGCAGCTTAGAATGGGGCTCCTATAATTCACCCCTCCACTTT. This rearrangement joins TRBV7-2 to TRBJ1-6, with D hard to call. The CDR3 extends over 16 amino acids. Deletions cut 1 base from V and 0 bases from J, with 7 bases between. Germline loops: CDR1 SGHTA, CDR2 FQGNSA.

This clonotype was counted many times. This rearrangement joins TRBV20-1 to TRBJ2-3; weak D call: TRBD2 (5 bases). CDR1 is DFQATT and CDR2 is SNEGSKA in the germline V gene (reference sequence). This CDR3 comprises 15 residues. Trimming took 0 bases from V and 0 from J, leaving 10 bases between them. The CDR3 protein is CSARDRGLSTDTQYF. The CDR3 DNA follows: TGCAGTGCTAGAGATCGCGGACTGAGCACAGATACGCAGTATTTT.

This clonotype showed up many times. The rearrangement links TRBV12-3 or TRBV12-4 to TRBJ2-1; D perhaps matches TRBD2 (6 bases). V was clipped by 3 bases and J by 6 bases, with 15 bases between them. The CDR3 has 15 residues. In DNA, the CDR3 is TGTGCCAGCAGTTTGCGCGGGGCTGGGATCAATGAGCAGTTCTTC. Translation gives CASSLRGAGINEQFF.

This clonotype was detected only a few times. The V call is TRBV5-5, the J call TRBJ2-7; 10 bases match TRBD2. Trimming removed 4 bases from V and 3 bases from J; junction bases left unmatched: 13. Germline lookup yields CDR1 SGHKS and CDR2 YYEKEE (reference sequence). CDR3 size: 17 residues. CDR3 in amino acids: CASSPRGSGGTVYEQYF. The CDR3, as DNA: TGTGCCAGCAGCCCCCGGGGTAGCGGGGGGACCGTCTACGAGCAGTACTTC.

V gene TRBV7-2 combines with J gene TRBJ1-5, with 9 bases identical to TRBD1. The CDR3 spans 17 residues. The V gene end was trimmed by 5 bases and the J gene end by 1 base; junction bases not matched to a gene: 9. Germline loops: CDR1 SGHTA, CDR2 FQGNSA. The CDR3 spells CASSLGQGIRSNQPQHF. Here the CDR3 DNA reads TGTGCCAGCAGCCTAGGACAGGGGATTAGAAGCAATCAGCCCCAGCATTTT.

This clonotype came up many times. The chain links TRBV15 to TRBJ2-6; 8 nucleotides agree with TRBD2. Germline CDR1 is LNHNV and CDR2 is YYDKDF (reference sequence). The V and J ends lost 6 bases and 2 bases, in that order; junction bases with no gene match: 15. This CDR3 contains 19 residues. CDR3 nucleotides: TGTGCCACCAGGCGCTCCCTATCACAAGCGGGAGCTGGGGCCAACGTCCTGACTTTC. As protein: CATRRSLSQAGAGANVLTF.

The chain links TRBV24-1 to TRBJ2-1; 10 positions match TRBD2. Germline V gives CDR1 KGHDR, CDR2 SFDVKD. The CDR3 length is 17 residues. Germline trimming cut 0 bases from V and 5 bases from J; bases unmatched to any gene: 6. The CDR3 is CATSDLPSGSLNNEQFF. CDR3 coding DNA: TGTGCCACCAGTGATTTGCCTAGCGGGAGCCTGAACAATGAGCAGTTCTTC.

This clonotype was detected a few times. CDR3 nucleotide sequence: TGCAGTGCTAGACCCAACTACGAGCAGTACTTC. Its translation is CSARPNYEQYF. The rearrangement links TRBV20-1 to TRBJ2-7; no clear D. The CDR3 has 11 amino acids. V lost 2 bases and J lost 3, with 5 bases in between. Germline CDR1 is DFQATT and CDR2 is SNEGSKA (reference sequence).

The V gene is TRBV12-3 or TRBV12-4, the J gene TRBJ2-7; 8 nucleotides match TRBD2. The CDR3 has 13 amino acids. After removal of 8 bases from V and 6 bases from J, the junction contained 9 bases not matched to a gene. The CDR3 coding sequence is TGTGCCAGCCGGCTGTGGCGGGAGGCCGAGCAGTACTTC. Residues: CASRLWREAEQYF.

This clonotype showed up just a few times. This chain links TRBV7-2 with TRBJ2-1; D gene ambiguous. CDR3 size: 14 residues. Deletions cut 2 bases from V and 7 bases from J, with 12 bases between. Germline assignment: CDR1 SGHTA and CDR2 FQGNSA. The CDR3 DNA follows: TGTGCCAGCAGCTTACTGGTGGGAAGAAATGAGCAGTTCTTC. It yields the protein CASSLLVGRNEQFF.

This clonotype was observed many times. The chain employs TRBV29-1 and TRBJ2-3; D is ambiguous. In germline, CDR1 is SQVTM, CDR2 ANQGSEA. V lost 1 base and J 4 bases, leaving 9 bases between the germline ends. The CDR3 runs to 13 residues. This chain's CDR3 is CSVEVAAADTQYF. The CDR3 nucleotides are TGCAGCGTTGAAGTGGCGGCCGCAGATACGCAGTATTTT.

The chain is built from TRBV7-2 and TRBJ2-5; TRBD1 matches at 11 bases. V trimming: 3 bases; J trimming: 7 bases; junction bases outside the gene matches: 1. This CDR3 has 13 residues. The V gene's germline CDR1 is SGHTA and CDR2 FQGNSA. The CDR3 here is CASSFGTGGTQYF. CDR3 coding DNA: TGTGCCAGCAGCTTCGGGACAGGGGGGACCCAGTACTTC.

J is TRBJ2-1 and V is TRBV7-3; D not certain. Germline V CDR1 and CDR2: SGHTA, FQGTGA. The CDR3 totals 13 residues. With 5 bases removed from V and 13 bases from J, the gap between germline ends came to 18 bases. CDR3 region: CASSPSVPGRQFF. The DNA for the CDR3 is TGTGCCAGCAGCCCCAGTGTCCCAGGAAGACAGTTCTTC.

This clonotype came up a few times. V gene TRBV11-2 combines with J gene TRBJ1-4; a possible D gene is TRBD1 (5 bases). In germline, CDR1 is SGHAT, CDR2 FQNNGV. This CDR3 region has 14 residues. V lost 1 base to trimming and J lost 8 bases, with 11 bases between them. The CDR3 DNA follows: TGTGCCAGCAGCTTAGTAGGGCGGGGGGAAAAACTGTTTTTT. Its protein is CASSLVGRGEKLFF.

In the case of this clonotype: As the CDR3 is not closed by the conserved phenylalanine or tryptophan, this likely results from a read error. The chain is built from TRBV6-5 and TRBJ1-5; D remains unclear. The CDR3 length is 13 residues. Germline CDR1 reads MNHEY; CDR2 reads SVGAGI. Trimming took 7 bases from V and 6 from J, leaving 13 bases between them. The CDR3 spells CASTLGWGQPQHS. For the CDR3, the DNA is TGTGCCAGCACCCTGGGGTGGGGTCAGCCCCAGCATTCT.

This rearrangement joins TRBV5-1 to TRBJ2-3; no definite D call. The CDR3 runs to 14 residues. The V and J ends lost 0 bases and 5 bases respectively, with 10 bases between them. The germline V gene has CDR1 SGHRS and CDR2 YFSETQ. For the CDR3, the DNA is TGCGCCAGCAGCTTGGGGGCCCCCCAAGATACGCAGTATTTT. This translates into CASSLGAPQDTQYF.

This clonotype was detected only a few times. V is TRBV12-3 or TRBV12-4 and J is TRBJ2-1; D not resolved. The CDR3 sequence is 14 residues long. The V gene lost 7 bases and the J gene lost 2 bases, with 12 bases spanning the gap. In DNA, the CDR3 is TGTGCCAGCAAGAAGGTGAGCCCCTACAATGAGCAGTTCTTC. It specifies CASKKVSPYNEQFF.

This clonotype was seen at least ten times. The rearrangement joins TRBV6-5 to TRBJ2-1; the match to TRBD2 covers 14 bases. The germline gives CDR1 MNHEY, CDR2 SVGAGI. Trimming at V came to 7 bases and at J to 7 bases, leaving 3 bases not matched to a gene. This CDR3 is 14 amino acids long. The CDR3 region has the DNA TGTGCCAGCACCGGGACTAGCGGGAGTAATGAGCAGTTCTTC. Translating it yields CASTGTSGSNEQFF.

This clonotype appeared many times. The chain has TRBV4-2 and TRBJ2-5; 7 nucleotides agree with TRBD2. J lost 10 bases, V lost 4 bases, and 6 bases had no gene match. The CDR3 is made up of 12 amino acids. CDR1 is LGHNA, CDR2 YNFKEQ, per germline. The CDR3 protein is CASSRLGEGQYF. In DNA, the CDR3 is TGTGCCAGCAGCCGCTTAGGGGAGGGCCAGTACTTC.

The V call is TRBV29-1, the J call TRBJ2-1; 8 bases fit TRBD1. The junction had 11 bases not matched to a gene; V was cut back by 8 bases and J by 8 bases. The CDR3 loop spans 13 amino acids. Germline V gene lookup returns CDR1 SQVTM and CDR2 ANQGSEA. The CDR3 bases are TGCAGCACATGGACAGGGATTGCCGATGAGCAGTTCTTC. As protein: CSTWTGIADEQFF.

This clonotype occurred many times. This chain uses TRBV7-3 with TRBJ2-3, with D tentatively TRBD1 or TRBD2 (5 bases each). V was trimmed by 1 base and J by 1 base, leaving 6 bases between them. Germline values: CDR1 SGHTA, CDR2 FQGTGA. There are 14 residues in the CDR3. The CDR3 spells CASSLMGGTDTQYF. The CDR3 DNA reads TGTGCCAGCAGCTTAATGGGGGGCACAGATACGCAGTATTTT. Based on the CDR3 plus reference TRBV7-3 and TRBJ2-3, the full variable domain is GAGVSQTPSNKVTEKGKYVELRCDPISGHTALYWYRQSLGQGPEFLIYFQGTGAADDSGLPNDRFFAVRPEGSVSTLKIQRTERGDSAVYLCASSLMGGTDTQYFGPGTRLTVL.

This clonotype was counted many times. V usage is TRBV10-3 and J usage is TRBJ1-3; no reliable D call. Germline CDR1 is ENHRY and CDR2 is SYGVKD. This CDR3 has 15 residues. With 3 bases removed from V and 1 base from J, the gap between germline ends came to 10 bases. The CDR3 sequence is CAISDGPKSGNTIYF. CDR3 nucleotides: TGTGCCATCAGTGACGGTCCGAAGTCTGGAAACACCATATATTTT.

This clonotype was seen many times. The chain uses TRBV4-3 and TRBJ1-6; D gene uncertain. Between the trimmed V and J ends, which lost 0 bases and 9 bases, there was a span of 6 bases. The CDR3 is made up of 13 amino acids. Per the germline V gene, CDR1 is LGHNA and CDR2 is YSLEER. The CDR3 protein is CASSQDRGSPLHF. CDR3 DNA sequence: TGCGCCAGCAGCCAAGATCGGGGTTCACCCCTCCACTTT.

The rearrangement links TRBV5-1 to TRBJ2-5, with 11 bases aligning to TRBD2. V shed 3 bases, J shed 5 bases, and the junction held 6 bases outside the gene matches. In germline, CDR1 is SGHRS, CDR2 YFSETQ. The CDR3 sequence is 15 residues long. CDR3 amino acids: CASSSTSGSFETQYF. The CDR3 DNA reads as TGCGCCAGCAGCTCCACTAGCGGGAGTTTCGAGACCCAGTACTTC.